This T cell receptor beta chain appears in the sequencing data of a study of blood T cell repertoires in COVID-19. At the level of the study: COVID-19 samples from acute and convalescent phases originated in the United States, Italy and Spain. PBMCs, B-cell-depleted T cells, or T cells provided the cDNA or gDNA that made up the material.

The participants were between roughly 18 and 89 years old and came from 20 to 30 US areas. Researchers sorted participants into cohorts using their self-reported clinical history. There are 12 residues in the CDR3. V was pared by 2 bases and J by 7 bases, with 8 bases between. The V gene's germline CDR1 is MNHNS and CDR2 SASEGT. Only in-frame clones appear in the TCRdb table, and some are missing; sequencing was by immunoSEQ multiplex PCR. The data contain 200,000 to 300,000 clones, around 90% of them seen just once; the ten biggest clones take up 2.5% to 3%. This clone appeared once. Sequenced material: PBMCs or T cells enriched from blood (not recorded which). The rearrangement joins TRBV6-1 to TRBJ1-2; TRBD1 might be the D (5 bases). This TCR came from a woman in her 30s with acute COVID-19. Here the CDR3 reads CASSERQGGYTF. The CDR3 DNA follows: TGTGCCAGCAGTGAAAGGCAGGGTGGCTACACCTTC.